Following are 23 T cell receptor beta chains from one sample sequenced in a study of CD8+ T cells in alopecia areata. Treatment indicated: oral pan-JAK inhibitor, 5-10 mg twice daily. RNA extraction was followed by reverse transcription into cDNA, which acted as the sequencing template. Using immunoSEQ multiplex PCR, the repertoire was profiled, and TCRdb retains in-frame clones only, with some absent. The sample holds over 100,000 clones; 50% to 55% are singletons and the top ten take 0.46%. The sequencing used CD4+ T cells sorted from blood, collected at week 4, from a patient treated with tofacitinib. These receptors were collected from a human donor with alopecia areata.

CDR3 region: CAWSTAGGQPQHF. In nucleotides, the CDR3 is TGTGCCTGGTCAACGGCGGGAGGTCAGCCCCAGCATTTT. This chain links TRBV30 with TRBJ1-5; no firm D call. Between the trimmed V and J ends, which lost 5 bases and 6 bases, there was a span of 14 bases. The germline V gene encodes CDR1 GTSNPN and CDR2 SVGIG (reference sequence). The CDR3 loop spans 13 amino acids.

As DNA, the CDR3 is TGTGCCTGGAGCGAATGGACGGCTAACTATGGCTACACCTTC. Translated: CAWSEWTANYGYTF. The chain links TRBV30 to TRBJ1-2; no clear D gene. CDR1 and CDR2 from the germline V gene are GTSNPN and SVGIG (reference sequence). The CDR3 runs to 14 residues. V dropped 3 bases and J dropped 0 bases, with 11 bases sitting between them.

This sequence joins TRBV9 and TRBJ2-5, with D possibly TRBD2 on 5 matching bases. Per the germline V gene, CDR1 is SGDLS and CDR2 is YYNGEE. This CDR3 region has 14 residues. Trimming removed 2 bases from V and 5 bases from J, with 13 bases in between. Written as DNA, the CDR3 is TGTGCCAGCAGCGTGGGTGGAGGACGGGAGACCCAGTACTTC. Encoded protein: CASSVGGGRETQYF.

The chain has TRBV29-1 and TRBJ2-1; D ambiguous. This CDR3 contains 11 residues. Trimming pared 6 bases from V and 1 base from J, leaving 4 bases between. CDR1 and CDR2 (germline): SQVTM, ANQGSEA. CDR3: CSVESYNEQFF. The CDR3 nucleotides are TGCAGCGTGGAATCCTACAATGAGCAGTTCTTC.

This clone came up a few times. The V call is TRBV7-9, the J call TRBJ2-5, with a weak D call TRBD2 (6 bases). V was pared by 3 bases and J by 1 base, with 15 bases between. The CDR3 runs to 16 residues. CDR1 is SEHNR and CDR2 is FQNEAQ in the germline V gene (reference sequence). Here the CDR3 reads CASSFLLGGRQETQYF. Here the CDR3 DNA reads TGTGCCAGCAGCTTTCTGCTGGGGGGACGCCAAGAGACCCAGTACTTC.

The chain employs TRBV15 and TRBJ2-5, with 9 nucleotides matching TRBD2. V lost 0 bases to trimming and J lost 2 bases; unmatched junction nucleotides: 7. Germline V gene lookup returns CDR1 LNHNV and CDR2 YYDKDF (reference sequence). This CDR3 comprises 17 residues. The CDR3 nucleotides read TGTGCCACCAGCAGAGAGGATAGCGGGAGTTTACAAGAGACCCAGTACTTC. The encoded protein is CATSREDSGSLQETQYF.

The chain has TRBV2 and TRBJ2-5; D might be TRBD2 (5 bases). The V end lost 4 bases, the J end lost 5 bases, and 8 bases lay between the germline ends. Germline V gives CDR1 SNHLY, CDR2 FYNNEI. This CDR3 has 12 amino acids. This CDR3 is CASSGRRETQYF. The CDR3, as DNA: TGTGCCAGCAGTGGGAGGCGGGAGACCCAGTACTTC.

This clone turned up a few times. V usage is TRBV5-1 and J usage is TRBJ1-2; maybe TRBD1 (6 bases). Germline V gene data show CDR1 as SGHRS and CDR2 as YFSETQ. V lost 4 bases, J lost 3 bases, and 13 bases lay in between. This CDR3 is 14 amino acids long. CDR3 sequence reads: CASSKQGGDYGYTF. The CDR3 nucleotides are TGCGCCAGCAGCAAACAGGGTGGGGACTATGGCTACACCTTC.

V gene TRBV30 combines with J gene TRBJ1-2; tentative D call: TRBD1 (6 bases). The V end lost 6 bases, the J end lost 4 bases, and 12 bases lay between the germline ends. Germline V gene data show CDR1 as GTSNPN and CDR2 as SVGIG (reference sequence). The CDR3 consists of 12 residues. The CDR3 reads CACAGTSYGYTF. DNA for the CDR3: TGTGCCTGTGCGGGGACATCCTATGGCTACACCTTC.

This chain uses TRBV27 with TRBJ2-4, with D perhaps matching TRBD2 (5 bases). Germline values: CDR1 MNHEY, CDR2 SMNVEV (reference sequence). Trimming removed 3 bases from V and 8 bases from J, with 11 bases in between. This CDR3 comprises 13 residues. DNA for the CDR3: TGTGCCAGCAGTTTCAGACCGAGGGACATTCAGTACTTC. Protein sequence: CASSFRPRDIQYF.

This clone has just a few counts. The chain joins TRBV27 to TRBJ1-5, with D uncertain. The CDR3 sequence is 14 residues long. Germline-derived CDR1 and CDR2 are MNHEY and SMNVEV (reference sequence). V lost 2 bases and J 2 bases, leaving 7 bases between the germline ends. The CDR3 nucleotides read TGTGCCAGCAGTTTAATGACGGGCAATCAGCCCCAGCATTTT. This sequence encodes CASSLMTGNQPQHF.

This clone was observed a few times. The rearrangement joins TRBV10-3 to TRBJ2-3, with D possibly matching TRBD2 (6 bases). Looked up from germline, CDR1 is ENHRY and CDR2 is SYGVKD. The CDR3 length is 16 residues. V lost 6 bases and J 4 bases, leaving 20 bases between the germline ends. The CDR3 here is CAISPQHPGAADTQYF. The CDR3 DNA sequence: TGTGCCATCAGCCCCCAGCATCCGGGAGCCGCAGATACGCAGTATTTT.

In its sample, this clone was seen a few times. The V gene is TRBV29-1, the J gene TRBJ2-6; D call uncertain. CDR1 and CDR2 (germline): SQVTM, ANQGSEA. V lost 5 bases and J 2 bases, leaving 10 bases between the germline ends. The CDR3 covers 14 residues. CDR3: CSVKGGTGANVLTF. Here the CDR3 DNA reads TGCAGCGTTAAGGGTGGTACTGGGGCCAACGTCCTGACTTTC.

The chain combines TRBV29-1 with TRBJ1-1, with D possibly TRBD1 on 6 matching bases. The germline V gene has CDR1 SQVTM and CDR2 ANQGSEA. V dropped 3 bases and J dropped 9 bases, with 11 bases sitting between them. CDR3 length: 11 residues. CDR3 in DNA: TGCAGCGTTGACCCCGGACAGAAAGCTTTCTTT. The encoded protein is CSVDPGQKAFF.

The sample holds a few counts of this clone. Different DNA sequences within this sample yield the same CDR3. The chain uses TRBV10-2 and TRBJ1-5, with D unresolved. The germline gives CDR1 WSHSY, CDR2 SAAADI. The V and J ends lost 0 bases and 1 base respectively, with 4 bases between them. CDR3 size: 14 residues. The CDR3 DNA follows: TGCGCCAGCAGTGAGTCTCACAGCAATCAGCCCCAGCATTTT. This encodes CASSESHSNQPQHF.

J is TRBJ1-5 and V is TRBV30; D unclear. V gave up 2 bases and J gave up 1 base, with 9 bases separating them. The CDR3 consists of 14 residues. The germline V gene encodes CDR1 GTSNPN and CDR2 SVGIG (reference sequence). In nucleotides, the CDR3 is TGTGCCTGGAGTTTCGGCAGGAGCAATCAGCCCCAGCATTTT. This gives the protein CAWSFGRSNQPQHF.

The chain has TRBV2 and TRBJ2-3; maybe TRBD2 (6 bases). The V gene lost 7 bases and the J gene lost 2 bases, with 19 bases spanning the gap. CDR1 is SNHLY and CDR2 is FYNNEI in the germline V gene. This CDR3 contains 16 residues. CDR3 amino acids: CASTRGSGSITDTQYF. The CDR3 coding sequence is TGTGCCAGCACGAGGGGTAGCGGTTCCATCACAGATACGCAGTATTTT. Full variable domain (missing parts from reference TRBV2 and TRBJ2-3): EPEVTQTPSHQVTQMGQEVILRCVPISNHLYFYWYRQILGQKVEFLVSFYNNEISEKSEIFDDQFSVERPDGSNFTLKIRSTKLEDSAMYFCASTRGSGSITDTQYFGPGTRLTVL.

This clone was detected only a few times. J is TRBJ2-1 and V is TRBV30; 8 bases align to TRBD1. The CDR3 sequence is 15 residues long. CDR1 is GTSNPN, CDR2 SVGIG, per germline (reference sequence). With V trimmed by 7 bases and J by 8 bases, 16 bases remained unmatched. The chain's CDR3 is CASKSRGQGKYEQFF. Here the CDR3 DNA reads TGTGCCTCCAAATCTCGTGGACAGGGCAAGTATGAGCAGTTCTTC.

The CDR3 sequence is CASSLTQLRGYGYTF. The CDR3 nucleotides read TGTGCCAGCAGCCTAACACAGCTTCGGGGCTATGGCTACACCTTC. V is TRBV5-4 and J is TRBJ1-2; the D is unclear. Germline values: CDR1 SGHNT, CDR2 YYREEE (reference sequence). Deletions cut 4 bases from V and 4 bases from J, with 17 bases between. This CDR3 contains 15 residues.

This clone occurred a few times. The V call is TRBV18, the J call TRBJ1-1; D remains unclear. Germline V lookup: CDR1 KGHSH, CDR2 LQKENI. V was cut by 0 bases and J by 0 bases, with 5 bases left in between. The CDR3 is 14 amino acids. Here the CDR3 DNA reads TGTGCCAGCTCACCACCTACACTGAACACTGAAGCTTTCTTT. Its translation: CASSPPTLNTEAFF.

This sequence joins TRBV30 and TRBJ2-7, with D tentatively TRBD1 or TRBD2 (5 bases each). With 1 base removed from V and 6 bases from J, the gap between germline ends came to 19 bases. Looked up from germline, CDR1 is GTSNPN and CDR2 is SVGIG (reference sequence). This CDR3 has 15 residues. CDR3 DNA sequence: TGTGCCTGGAGTGCGCACGGGACGGCCCCCTCCGAGCAGTACTTC. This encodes CAWSAHGTAPSEQYF.

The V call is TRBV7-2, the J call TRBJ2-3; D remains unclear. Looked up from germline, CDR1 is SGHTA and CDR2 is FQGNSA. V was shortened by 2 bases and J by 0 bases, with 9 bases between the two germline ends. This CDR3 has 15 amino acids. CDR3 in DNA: TGTGCCAGCAGCTTAATGGGTGCTAGCACAGATACGCAGTATTTT. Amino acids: CASSLMGASTDTQYF.

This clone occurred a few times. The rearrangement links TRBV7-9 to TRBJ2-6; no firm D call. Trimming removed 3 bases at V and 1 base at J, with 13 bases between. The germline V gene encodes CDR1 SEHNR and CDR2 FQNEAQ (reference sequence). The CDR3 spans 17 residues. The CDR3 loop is CASSFKVSTSGANVLTF. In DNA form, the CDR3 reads TGTGCCAGCAGCTTCAAGGTGTCGACATCTGGGGCCAACGTCCTGACTTTC. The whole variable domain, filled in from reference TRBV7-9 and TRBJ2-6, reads DTGVSQNPRHKITKRGQNVTFRCDPISEHNRLYWYRQTLGQGPEFLTYFQNEAQLEKSRLLSDRFSAERPKGSFSTLEIQRTEQGDSAMYLCASSFKVSTSGANVLTFGAGSRLTVL.